In its sample, the clone carrying this TCR beta chain was seen a few times. The antigen is undetermined. This specimen comes from a study of T cell repertoires in cytomegalovirus infection. Study details: Well-studied HLA-B-restricted CMV epitopes were used in the study alongside recently identified HLA-C-restricted ones. A matching HLA type, together with CMV infection, was signaled by public TCR beta signatures. Whole-study findings and limits: There were carriers of CMV plus the relevant HLA, and cumulative public TCR beta family frequency identified them. In two of eight donors, the top clonotype was HLA-C-restricted CMV-specific.

Germline-derived CDR1 and CDR2 are MNHEY and SVGEGT. Trimming took 2 bases from V and 1 from J; bases not matched to a gene: 7. The CDR3 has 16 amino acids. TCRdb used MiXCR to reprocess the reads, holding one entry per CDR3 protein. This table has roughly 120,000 distinct CDR3 sequences, 29% appearing once. The rearrangement links TRBV6-2 or TRBV6-3 to TRBJ1-1; 7 positions agree with TRBD1. The TCR comes from a human donor in good health (CMV status not recorded). Some clones in this sample may be carry-over from other donors' samples. Specimen: CD8+ T cells from cultured PBMCs, collected from culture after CMV antigen stimulation. The CDR3: CASSYDREQGNTEAFF. CDR3 bases: TGTGCCAGCAGTTACGACAGGGAGCAAGGGAACACTGAAGCTTTCTTT.